This T cell receptor (beta chain) was profiled in a study of monozygotic twins with inflammatory bowel disease (dated by TCRdb to about 2019). For the wider study: The full study comprised 28 monozygotic twin pairs: nine German pairs (four IBD-concordant, five IBD-discordant) and 19 IBD-discordant Danish pairs. The search for disease-associated traits relied mainly on comparing IBD patients with their genetically identical healthy co-twins within discordant pairs. Each individual had, on average, about 151 000 unique TCRalpha sequences and 181 000 unique TCRbeta sequences available for analysis. Overall results and qualifications from the work: Measured by the inverse Simpson index, TCRbeta repertoire diversity was lower in IBD patients than in their healthy co-twins. No single strong signal or clonotype linked to IBD turned up in the results, so the idea that one exists was not supported. Compared with healthy twins, IBD patients shared fewer clonotypes with other individuals, and the difference was most pronounced in patients with signs of disease activity. No difference in repertoire similarity was observed between concordant and discordant twins, possibly owing to limited statistical power. Distinction between different T cell subtypes could not be achieved in the analysis. Background noise and inter-individual variability may have been introduced into the repertoires by the differing immunosuppressive treatments among patients.

Taken from cysteine to phenylalanine, the CDR3 has 17 residues. No DNA has been recorded. The germline V gene yields KGHSH for CDR1 and LQKENI for CDR2. To prepare the library, 5' RACE was applied. Each TCR library was prepared from about 3.5 ug of total RNA. For each sample, cDNA synthesis was carried out in eight separate reactions using SMARTScribe reverse transcriptase. During cDNA synthesis, unique molecular identifiers containing a 6-nucleotide sample barcode were introduced by template switching. Amplification of TCRalpha and TCRbeta cDNA involved two nested PCRs of approximately 17 and 9 cycles, and each PCR was followed by bead purification. Before amplification, the cDNA was treated with uracil DNA-glycosylase and purified using the QIAquick PCR purification kit. The second PCR was the step at which Illumina TruSeq-compatible adapters and sample-specific barcodes were added. TapeStation and Qubit were used to check library quality and concentration, and 5 ng of each library went into the pool. The pooled libraries were sequenced with 2 x 100 bp reads and custom sequencing primers on an Illumina HiSeq2500 single-index Rapid Run. In the original analysis: MiGEC version 1.2.6 was used for UMI-based consensus assembly, which corrected PCR and sequencing errors. MiXCR version 2.1.1 handled V(D)J alignment, clonotype assembly and CDR3 extraction. Gene usage, clonotype sharing and MAIT/NKT TCR abundance were normalised by analysing the top 1000, 10 000 and 20 000 clonotypes per sample. Diversity was computed as the inverse Simpson index with the vegan R package after downsampling to 27 000 UMIs. Paired Mann-Whitney U tests on discordant twin pairs were used, with Benjamini-Hochberg multiple-testing correction. TCRdb reprocessed the reads and lists each CDR3 protein sequence as a single entry, with no DNA. The V and J calls shown here were made by TCRdb, not taken from the authors' results. In this sample's table one finds 110,000 or so distinct CDR3 sequences. Around 12% of the sample is taken by the ten largest.

From each donor, a roughly 2.5 ml peripheral blood sample was collected into PAXgene tubes and stored at -80 degrees C. Total RNA was isolated from whole blood with the PAXgene blood miRNA kit on an automated QIAcube, without T cell sorting. Deep TCRalpha and TCRbeta repertoire profiling with unique molecular barcoding was performed on peripheral blood of monozygotic twin pairs concordant or discordant for inflammatory bowel disease. Smoking habits were recorded for all twin pairs, and individuals were classified as current, former or never smokers. Note on this clonotype: The clone's antigen remains unknown.

Recombination connected TRBV18 to TRBJ2-1; the D gene TCRdb calls, TRBD1, cannot be checked with no DNA. The specimen sequenced was blood. This sequence was found in a human donor with ulcerative colitis or Crohn's disease, or a healthy co-twin of an affected twin (not recorded which). The CDR3 corresponds to CASSPRQGSLTYNEQFF.